What follows are 5 T cell receptor beta chains derived from one specimen sequenced in a study of blood T cell repertoires in COVID-19. Measured with immunoSEQ multiplex PCR; TCRdb has only the in-frame clones, and not every one. The data contain about 320,000 clones, about nine tenths of them singletons. The specimen was PBMCs or T cells enriched from blood (not recorded which). Receptors were obtained from a man aged 60-69 years who had recovered from COVID-19.

This clone is a singleton in its sample. The chain carries TRBV11-2 and TRBJ2-2, with D unresolved. V lost 2 bases to trimming and J lost 4 bases, with 8 bases between them. Germline assignment: CDR1 SGHAT and CDR2 FQNNGV. This CDR3 contains 14 residues. CDR3 region: CASSLQVPTGELFF. The CDR3 DNA sequence: TGTGCCAGCAGCTTACAGGTCCCCACCGGGGAGCTGTTTTTT.

The chain carries TRBV27 and TRBJ2-7; TRBD2 might be the D (6 bases). The CDR3 totals 13 residues. The ends were cut back, 8 bases at V and 0 bases at J, with 11 bases in the middle. Germline V gene data show CDR1 as MNHEY and CDR2 as SMNVEV (reference sequence). The CDR3 region is CASGAGSSYEQYF. The DNA of the CDR3 is TGTGCCAGCGGGGCGGGAAGCTCCTACGAGCAGTACTTC.

The chain employs TRBV30 and TRBJ1-2; D unresolved. The V end was cut by 3 bases, the J end by 0 bases, with 8 bases between. Germline V gene lookup returns CDR1 GTSNPN and CDR2 SVGIG (reference sequence). The CDR3 covers 13 residues. The CDR3 here is CAWREGANYGYTF. Written as DNA, the CDR3 is TGTGCCTGGAGGGAGGGAGCTAACTATGGCTACACCTTC.

The CDR3 DNA reads as TGTGCCAGCAGCGCACACGCCGGGACAGCCTCGACTCCTCTCTACGAGCAGTACTTC. Amino acids: CASSAHAGTASTPLYEQYF. This rearrangement joins TRBV14 to TRBJ2-7, with 7 nucleotides matching TRBD1. CDR1 and CDR2 from the germline V gene are SGHDN and FVKESK. With 5 bases clipped from V and 3 bases from J, the junction kept 22 bases outside the gene matches. The CDR3 contains 19 residues.

The chain recombines TRBV6-4 with TRBJ1-6, with D maybe TRBD1 (5 bases). Germline values: CDR1 MRHNA, CDR2 SNTAGT. The V and J ends lost 4 bases and 6 bases respectively, with 10 bases between them. The CDR3 consists of 14 residues. The CDR3 DNA follows: TGTGCCAGCAGTGCTCAGGGTGCTAATTCACCCCTCCACTTT. This translates into CASSAQGANSPLHF.